This TCR beta chain appears in the sequencing data of a study of cytomegalovirus exposure and HLA in healthy donors. PCR involved 60 Vbeta and 13 Jbeta primers. The method was immunoSEQ multiplex PCR; TCRdb's version includes in-frame clones alone and lacks a portion of them. The sample lists approximately 150,000 clones; approximately 71% were seen once. Remarks on this clone: Its matching antigen is unknown.

Study results and caveats: Productive status was seen about 90% or about 30% of the time for most TCR beta V segments in an earlier analysis. Solely CMV serostatus was available to characterize immune exposure.

The germline CDR1 and CDR2 sequences are LNHDA and SQIVND (reference sequence). The V and J ends lost 4 bases and 6 bases respectively, with 19 bases between them. The CDR3 is 16 amino acids. Sequenced input: PBMCs. This clonotype was obtained from a man aged 30 to 45 in good health and CMV-seropositive. This chain joins TRBV19 and TRBJ1-5; unclear D gene. CDR3 loop: CASSTGNRFYGQPQHF. The CDR3 region has the DNA TGTGCCAGTAGTACCGGGAACCGGTTTTACGGTCAGCCCCAGCATTTT.